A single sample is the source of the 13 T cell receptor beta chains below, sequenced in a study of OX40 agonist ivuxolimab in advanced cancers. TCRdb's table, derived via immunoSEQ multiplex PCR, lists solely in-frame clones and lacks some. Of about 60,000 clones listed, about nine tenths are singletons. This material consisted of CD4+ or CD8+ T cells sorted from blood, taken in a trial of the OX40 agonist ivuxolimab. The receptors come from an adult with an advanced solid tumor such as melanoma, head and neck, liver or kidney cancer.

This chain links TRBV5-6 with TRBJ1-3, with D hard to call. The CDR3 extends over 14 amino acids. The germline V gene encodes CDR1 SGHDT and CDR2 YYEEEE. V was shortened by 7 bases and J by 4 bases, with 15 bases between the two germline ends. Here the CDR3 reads CASDDGLSGNTIYF. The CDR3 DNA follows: TGTGCCAGCGACGACGGTTTATCGGGAAACACCATATATTTT.

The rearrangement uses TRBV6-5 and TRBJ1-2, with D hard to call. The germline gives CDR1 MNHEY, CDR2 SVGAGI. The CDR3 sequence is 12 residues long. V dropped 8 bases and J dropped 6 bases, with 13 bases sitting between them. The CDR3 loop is CASAHWVDGYTF. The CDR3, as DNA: TGTGCCAGCGCACACTGGGTGGATGGCTACACCTTC.

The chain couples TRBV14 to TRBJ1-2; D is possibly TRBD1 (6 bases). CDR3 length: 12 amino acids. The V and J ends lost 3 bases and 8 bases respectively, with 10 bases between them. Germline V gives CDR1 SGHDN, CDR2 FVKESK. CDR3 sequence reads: CASSQYRDGYTF. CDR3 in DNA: TGTGCCAGCAGCCAGTACAGGGACGGCTACACCTTC.

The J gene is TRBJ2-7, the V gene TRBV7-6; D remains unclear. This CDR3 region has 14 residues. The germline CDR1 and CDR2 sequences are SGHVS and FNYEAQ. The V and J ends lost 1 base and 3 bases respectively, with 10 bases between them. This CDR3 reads CASSLGGLVYEQYF. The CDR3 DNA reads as TGTGCCAGCAGCTTAGGTGGGTTGGTCTACGAGCAGTACTTC. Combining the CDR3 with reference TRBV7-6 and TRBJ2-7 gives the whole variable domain GAGVSQSPRYKVTKRGQDVALRCDPISGHVSLYWYRQALGQGPEFLTYFNYEAQQDKSGLPNDRFSAERPEGSISTLTIQRTEQRDSAMYRCASSLGGLVYEQYFGPGTRLTVT.

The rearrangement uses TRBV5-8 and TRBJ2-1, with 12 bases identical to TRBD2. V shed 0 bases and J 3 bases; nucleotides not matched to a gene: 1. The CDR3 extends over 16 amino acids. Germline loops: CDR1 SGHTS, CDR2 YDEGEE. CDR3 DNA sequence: TGTGCCAGCAGCTTGGGGACTAGCGGGAACTACAATGAGCAGTTCTTC. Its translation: CASSLGTSGNYNEQFF.

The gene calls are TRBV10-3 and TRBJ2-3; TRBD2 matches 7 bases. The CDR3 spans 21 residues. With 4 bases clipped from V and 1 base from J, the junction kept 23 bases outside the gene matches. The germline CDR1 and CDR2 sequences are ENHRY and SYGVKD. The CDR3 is CAISVRRASGPLQWGTDTQYF. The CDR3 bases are TGTGCCATCAGTGTTCGACGGGCTAGCGGTCCTCTTCAGTGGGGCACAGATACGCAGTATTTT.

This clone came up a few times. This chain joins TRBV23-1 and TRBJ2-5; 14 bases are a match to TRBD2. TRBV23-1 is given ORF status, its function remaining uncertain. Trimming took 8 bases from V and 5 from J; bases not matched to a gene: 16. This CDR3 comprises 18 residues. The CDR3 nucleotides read TGCGCCAGCCCCAGGGAGTCCGGGACTAGCGGGAGTGGGGAGACCCAGTACTTC. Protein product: CASPRESGTSGSGETQYF.

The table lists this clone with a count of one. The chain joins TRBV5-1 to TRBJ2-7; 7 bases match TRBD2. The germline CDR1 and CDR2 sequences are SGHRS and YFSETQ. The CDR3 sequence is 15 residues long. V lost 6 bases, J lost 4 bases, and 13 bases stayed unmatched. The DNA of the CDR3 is TGCGCCAGCAACCTACTGGGCGGGAGCGGTTACGAGCAGTACTTC. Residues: CASNLLGGSGYEQYF.

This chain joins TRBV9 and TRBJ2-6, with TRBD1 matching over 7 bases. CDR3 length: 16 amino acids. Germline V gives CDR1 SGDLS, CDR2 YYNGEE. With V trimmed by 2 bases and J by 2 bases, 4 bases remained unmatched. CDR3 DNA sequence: TGTGCCAGCAGCGTCCTAGGGGGCGCTGGGGCCAACGTCCTGACTTTC. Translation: CASSVLGGAGANVLTF. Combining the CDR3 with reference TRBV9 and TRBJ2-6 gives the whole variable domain DSGVTQTPKHLITATGQRVTLRCSPRSGDLSVYWYQQSLDQGLQFLIQYYNGEERAKGNILERFSAQQFPDLHSELNLSSLELGDSALYFCASSVLGGAGANVLTFGAGSRLTVL.

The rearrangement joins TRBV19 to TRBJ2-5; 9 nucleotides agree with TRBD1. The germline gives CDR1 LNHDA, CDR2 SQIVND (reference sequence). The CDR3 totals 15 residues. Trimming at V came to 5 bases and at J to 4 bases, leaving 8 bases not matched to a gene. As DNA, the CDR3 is TGTGCCAGTAGTCTGGGACAGGGAAGGGGAGAGACCCAGTACTTC. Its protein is CASSLGQGRGETQYF.

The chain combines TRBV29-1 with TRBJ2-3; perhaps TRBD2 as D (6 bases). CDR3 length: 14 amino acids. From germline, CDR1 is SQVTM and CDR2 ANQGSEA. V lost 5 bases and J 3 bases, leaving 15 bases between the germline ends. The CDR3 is CSVKGGDLTDTQYF. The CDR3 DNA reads TGCAGCGTTAAAGGAGGGGACCTAACAGATACGCAGTATTTT.

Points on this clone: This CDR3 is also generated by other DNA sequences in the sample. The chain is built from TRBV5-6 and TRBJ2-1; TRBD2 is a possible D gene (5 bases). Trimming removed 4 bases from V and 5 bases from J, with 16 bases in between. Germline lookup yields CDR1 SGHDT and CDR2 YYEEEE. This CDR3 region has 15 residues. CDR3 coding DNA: TGTGCCAGCAGCGAAACTAGTGGGAGCCACAATGAGCAGTTCTTC. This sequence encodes CASSETSGSHNEQFF.

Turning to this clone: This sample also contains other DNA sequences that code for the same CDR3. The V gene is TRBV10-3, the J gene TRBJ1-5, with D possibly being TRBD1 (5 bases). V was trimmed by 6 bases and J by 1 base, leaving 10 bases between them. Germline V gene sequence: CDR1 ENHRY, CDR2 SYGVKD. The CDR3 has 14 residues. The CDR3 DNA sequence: TGTGCCATCAGCGGGGACTTAAGCAATCAGCCCCAGCATTTT. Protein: CAISGDLSNQPQHF.